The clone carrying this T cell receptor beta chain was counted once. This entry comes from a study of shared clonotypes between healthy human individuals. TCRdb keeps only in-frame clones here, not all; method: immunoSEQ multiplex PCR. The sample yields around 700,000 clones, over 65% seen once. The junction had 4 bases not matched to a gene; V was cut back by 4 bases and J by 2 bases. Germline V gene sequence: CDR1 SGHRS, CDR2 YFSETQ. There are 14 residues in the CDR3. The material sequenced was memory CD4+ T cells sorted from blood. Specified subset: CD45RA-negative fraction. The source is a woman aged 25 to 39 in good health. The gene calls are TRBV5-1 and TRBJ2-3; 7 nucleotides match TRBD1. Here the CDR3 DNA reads TGCGCCAGCAGCCACGGACAGGTCACAGATACGCAGTATTTT. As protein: CASSHGQVTDTQYF.